Listed below are T cell receptor beta chains from one sample, sequenced in a study of CD8 T cells in Susac syndrome. MiXCR was run by TCRdb on the immunoSEQ multiplex PCR reads, yielding one entry per CDR3 protein. The sample yields just over 150,000 distinct CDR3 sequences, roughly 96% seen once. Sequenced sample: CD8+ T cells from PBMCs. These receptors were collected from a human donor with multiple sclerosis. The CDR3 runs from the conserved cysteine through the conserved F or W. A D gene is named only where the DNA matches it firmly. Clone size is given for some rows only: seen once, a few or many times, or a class if the clone is expanded.

CDR3nt: TGCAGTGCTAGTCCCAGCGGTGAAAGCACAGATACGCAGTATTTT
CDR3aa: CSASPSGESTDTQYF
abundance: once
v_gene: TRBV20-1
j_gene: TRBJ2-3
d_gene: NA

CDR3nt: TGTGCCTGGAGTGGGATAGCGGGGGGAGAAACGCAGTATTTT
CDR3aa: CAWSGIAGGETQYF
abundance: NA
v_gene: TRBV30
j_gene: TRBJ2-3
d_gene: TRBD2

CDR3nt: TGTGCCAGCAGTTCTCCAGGGACGGGGAACACTGAAGCTTTCTTT
CDR3aa: CASSSPGTGNTEAFF
abundance: NA
v_gene: TRBV12-3/TRBV12-4
j_gene: TRBJ1-1
d_gene: NA

CDR3nt: TGTGCCAGCAGTGACTCCGGGAGGAATGAGCAGTTCTTC
CDR3aa: CASSDSGRNEQFF
abundance: NA
v_gene: TRBV6-4
j_gene: TRBJ2-1
d_gene: TRBD2

CDR3nt: TGTGCCAGCAGTGACCCGGGACAGGGTCGGACTGAAGCTTTCTTT
CDR3aa: CASSDPGQGRTEAFF
abundance: NA
v_gene: TRBV25-1
j_gene: TRBJ1-1
d_gene: TRBD1

CDR3nt: TGTGCCAGCAGCCAATTTCAGATGAACACTGAAGCTTTCTTT
CDR3aa: CASSQFQMNTEAFF
abundance: NA
v_gene: TRBV3-1
j_gene: TRBJ1-1
d_gene: NA

CDR3nt: TGTGCCAGCAGTCTGGGGGACACGAACGTGAATTTT
CDR3aa: CASSLGDTNVNF
abundance: NA
v_gene: TRBV7-3
j_gene: TRBJ2-3
d_gene: NA

CDR3nt: TGTGCCAGCAGCGAGCGGGGGGGCTTAGCTGAGCAGTTCTTC
CDR3aa: CASSERGGLAEQFF
abundance: NA
v_gene: TRBV6-6
j_gene: TRBJ2-1
d_gene: TRBD2

CDR3nt: TGTGCCAGCAGCCCTCAGGGAGATGAGCAGTTCTTC
CDR3aa: CASSPQGDEQFF
abundance: few
v_gene: TRBV25-1
j_gene: TRBJ2-1
d_gene: NA

CDR3nt: TGTGCCAGCAGATTAGCGGCTAATGAGCAGTTCTTC
CDR3aa: CASRLAANEQFF
abundance: NA
v_gene: TRBV5-8
j_gene: TRBJ2-1
d_gene: NA

CDR3nt: TGTGCCTGGAGTGTAGGGGATCAGCCCCAGCATTTT
CDR3aa: CAWSVGDQPQHF
abundance: NA
v_gene: TRBV30
j_gene: TRBJ1-5
d_gene: NA

CDR3nt: TGTGCCAGCAGTTACCGGGACACCGGGGAGCTGTTTTTT
CDR3aa: CASSYRDTGELFF
abundance: few
v_gene: TRBV6-5
j_gene: TRBJ2-2
d_gene: NA

CDR3nt: TGTGCCAGCCAGAGAGTAGCCAAAAACATTCAGTACTTC
CDR3aa: CASQRVAKNIQYF
abundance: NA
v_gene: TRBV28
j_gene: TRBJ2-4
d_gene: NA

CDR3nt: TGCGCCAGCAGCTTGGGGGGACAGAAGTATTTT
CDR3aa: CASSLGGQKYF
abundance: NA
v_gene: TRBV5-1
j_gene: TRBJ2-3
d_gene: TRBD1

CDR3nt: TGTGCCAGCAGCCCCCTAAACACAGGGGGGGGAAACATTCAGTACTTC
CDR3aa: CASSPLNTGGGNIQYF
abundance: NA
v_gene: TRBV3-1
j_gene: TRBJ2-4
d_gene: NA

CDR3nt: TGTGCGGCCGCACCGGGACAGGGGGTTAACGAGCAGTACTTC
CDR3aa: CAAAPGQGVNEQYF
abundance: NA
v_gene: TRBV2
j_gene: TRBJ2-7
d_gene: TRBD1

CDR3nt: TGTGCCAGCAGCCAGGGACAGGAGCAGTTCTTC
CDR3aa: CASSQGQEQFF
abundance: NA
v_gene: TRBV4-2
j_gene: TRBJ2-1
d_gene: TRBD1

CDR3nt: TGTGCCAGCAGCCGACCTCCGGGACCCCAATCCCACGAGCAGTACTTC
CDR3aa: CASSRPPGPQSHEQYF
abundance: NA
v_gene: TRBV7-8
j_gene: TRBJ2-7
d_gene: NA

CDR3nt: TGCGCCAGCAGCTTGGGGACTAGTTCTAGCACAGATACGCAGTATTTT
CDR3aa: CASSLGTSSSTDTQYF
abundance: NA
v_gene: TRBV5-1
j_gene: TRBJ2-3
d_gene: TRBD2

CDR3nt: TGTGCCAGCAGCTTAGGTGGACAGATCATCGCTGAAGCTTTCTTT
CDR3aa: CASSLGGQIIAEAFF
abundance: NA
v_gene: TRBV7-3
j_gene: TRBJ1-1
d_gene: NA

CDR3nt: TGCAGTGCCGTACCGAGGGAGGGATGGGACAATGAGCAGTTCTTC
CDR3aa: CSAVPREGWDNEQFF
abundance: NA
v_gene: TRBV20-1
j_gene: TRBJ2-1
d_gene: TRBD2

CDR3nt: TGTGCCAGCCAACCCGCAGGGGTTTACTATGGCTACACCTTC
CDR3aa: CASQPAGVYYGYTF
abundance: NA
v_gene: TRBV27
j_gene: TRBJ1-2
d_gene: NA

CDR3nt: TGTGCCAGCAGCGAAAGAGGGACATTGGGGCAAGAGACCCAGTACTTC
CDR3aa: CASSERGTLGQETQYF
abundance: NA
v_gene: TRBV3-1
j_gene: TRBJ2-5
d_gene: NA

CDR3nt: TGCGCCAGCAGTCAATCGATCCAGGGAGGGAACACTGAAGCTTTCTTT
CDR3aa: CASSQSIQGGNTEAFF
abundance: NA
v_gene: TRBV23-1
j_gene: TRBJ1-1
d_gene: NA

CDR3nt: TGTGCCAGCAGCTCCGGGACAAGAATTTGGGTCGGGGAGACCCAGTACTTC
CDR3aa: CASSSGTRIWVGETQYF
abundance: NA
v_gene: TRBV7-8
j_gene: TRBJ2-5
d_gene: NA

CDR3nt: TGTGCCAGCAGTTTCAGGGGGGGTCCCTACAATGAGCAGTTCTTC
CDR3aa: CASSFRGGPYNEQFF
abundance: NA
v_gene: TRBV27
j_gene: TRBJ2-1
d_gene: NA

CDR3nt: TGTGCCAGCAGCGTAGATTGGGCGGGGGCGAAGAACGGCTACACCTTC
CDR3aa: CASSVDWAGAKNGYTF
abundance: NA
v_gene: TRBV9
j_gene: TRBJ1-2
d_gene: NA

CDR3nt: TGCAGTGCTAGAGCCGGGATCTCGGTCCCAGATACGCAGTATTTT
CDR3aa: CSARAGISVPDTQYF
abundance: once
v_gene: TRBV20-1
j_gene: TRBJ2-3
d_gene: NA

CDR3nt: TGCAGTGCCCAGGATGTGGGCCTTCCCTCCTACGAGCAGTACTTC
CDR3aa: CSAQDVGLPSYEQYF
abundance: once
v_gene: TRBV20-1
j_gene: TRBJ2-7
d_gene: NA

CDR3nt: TGTGCCTGGAGTGTACCGGGGTTCACTGAAGCTTTCTTT
CDR3aa: CAWSVPGFTEAFF
abundance: NA
v_gene: TRBV30
j_gene: TRBJ1-1
d_gene: NA

CDR3nt: TGCAGCGTTGAGGGTTATGGCTACACCTTC
CDR3aa: CSVEGYGYTF
abundance: few
v_gene: TRBV29-1
j_gene: TRBJ1-2
d_gene: NA

CDR3nt: TGTGCCAGCAGGCGGGGACTAGCGGGGTACAATGAGCAGTTCTTC
CDR3aa: CASRRGLAGYNEQFF
abundance: NA
v_gene: TRBV28
j_gene: TRBJ2-1
d_gene: TRBD2

CDR3nt: TGTGCCAGTAGTATAGATGGGACATCCCTCCACTTT
CDR3aa: CASSIDGTSLHF
abundance: NA
v_gene: TRBV19
j_gene: TRBJ1-6
d_gene: NA

CDR3nt: TGTGCCAGCAGTGAGGGGGGCTACAATGAGCAGTTCTTC
CDR3aa: CASSEGGYNEQFF
abundance: NA
v_gene: TRBV2
j_gene: TRBJ2-1
d_gene: NA

CDR3nt: TGTGCCAGCAGCCTCAATCCGGGACACATAGCCAAAAACATTCAGTACTTC
CDR3aa: CASSLNPGHIAKNIQYF
abundance: NA
v_gene: TRBV7-2
j_gene: TRBJ2-4
d_gene: NA

CDR3nt: TGCAGCGTTGAGGAGGGCCGGCAGTTCTTC
CDR3aa: CSVEEGRQFF
abundance: NA
v_gene: TRBV29-1
j_gene: TRBJ2-1
d_gene: NA

CDR3nt: TGCGCCAGCAGCCCGCCCGGGACAGGGTACCCCTACGAGCAGTACTTC
CDR3aa: CASSPPGTGYPYEQYF
abundance: NA
v_gene: TRBV4-1
j_gene: TRBJ2-7
d_gene: TRBD1

CDR3nt: TGTGCCAGCAGTGACGAGCGGGGGCAAGAGACCCAGTACTTC
CDR3aa: CASSDERGQETQYF
abundance: once
v_gene: TRBV2
j_gene: TRBJ2-5
d_gene: TRBD2

CDR3nt: TGTGCCAGCAGCCAAGGAAACCGGGGCAGGGACACTGAAGCTTTCTTT
CDR3aa: CASSQGNRGRDTEAFF
abundance: NA
v_gene: TRBV3-1
j_gene: TRBJ1-1
d_gene: NA